This T cell receptor beta chain was sequenced during a study of T cells after yellow fever vaccination. Study as a whole: Some fractions had low cell numbers, and these were prepared with SMART-Seq v4 Ultra Low Input. Study outcomes and limitations: FACS-sorted repertoires could harbor abundant contaminating bulk-population clonotypes. Post-booster repertoires contained most primary-vaccination clones again (roughly 97% CD4, about 90% CD8).

This clonotype was counted between two and nine times. The antigen is unknown. Trimming took 5 bases from V and 7 from J, leaving 9 bases between them. The CDR3 sequence is 12 residues long. Germline loops: CDR1 KGHSH, CDR2 LQKENI. 5'RACE template switching added a universal primer site and UMIs to TCR cDNA. TCRdb redid the calling of the 5' RACE reads with MiXCR, one entry per CDR3 protein. The sample holds 500,000 to 650,000 distinct CDR3 sequences, roughly 13% seen once. The chain recombines TRBV18 with TRBJ2-1; no reliable D call. This sample comprised PBMCs, obtained on the day of the yellow fever booster vaccination. This receptor was identified in a man aged 25-40 years who received the YFV17D yellow fever vaccine. The CDR3 DNA sequence: TGTGCCAGCTCAGGTACGCAGAATGAGCAGTTCTTC. Translating it yields CASSGTQNEQFF.